The subject of this entry is one TCR beta chain. This clonotype was counted between two and nine times. There is no known antigen for this receptor. No much larger clone is present one base from it, and per-base qualities are unavailable. Library creation used multiplex PCR. The run used an Illumina HiSeq 4000. iRepertoire HTBI primers and Arm-PCR amplification of CDR3 regions were used to construct TCR beta libraries. Before sequencing, the PCR products went through gel purification. Under the source paper's analysis protocol: Gene usage analysis of CDR3 amino acid clonotypes relied on the roughly 67 TRBV and 13 to 15 TRBJ segments identified across samples. Filtered high-quality paired reads were merged into contigs using COPE and FqMerger. BLAST was used to align contigs to IMGT TRBV, TRBD and TRBJ reference genes, and CDR3 was defined according to IMGT. Clonotypes above 0.1% frequency were classified as highly expanded clones. Shannon entropy was used to measure repertoire diversity, and the Gini coefficient was used to measure V-J evenness. Public clonotypes were defined as clonotypes shared by more than one individual. Through fastp at Q25 and MiXCR, TCRdb rebuilt clones from the public reads, retaining in-frame beta chains. When rows share a CDR3 protein, they turn into one entry using the most common DNA and genes. Clone size and V and J calls follow TCRdb, not the original study. Counted in this sample were some 370,000 distinct CDR3 sequences; roughly 24% of them appeared once. Around 30% of the sample rests with the top ten.

The germline V gene provides CDR1 MNHNS and CDR2 SASEGT. V is reduced by 6 bases and J by 7 bases, leaving a spacing of 18 bases between them. The CDR3 sequence holds 15 residues, the cysteine and phenylalanine included. Only CDR3 DNA is held: 45 bases, read in frame from base 1. This record belongs to a study of regulatory T cells in long-lasting Graves disease (dated by TCRdb to about 2021). Notes on the research overall: To count as having persistent Graves' disease, a patient had to have received antithyroid drug treatment for over 5 years with TSH receptor autoantibodies remaining persistently positive. Peripheral blood TCR sequencing and RNA sequencing compared persistent Graves' disease patients with newly diagnosed Graves' disease patients. The study was conducted in China and was registered as a clinical trial. A total of about 35 samples underwent TCR sequencing, from about 13 patients with persistent Graves' disease and 20 patients with newly diagnosed Graves' disease. In the clinical cohort, patients with persistent Graves' disease had used antithyroid drugs for an average of roughly ten years. The full study reports these points: As a limitation, the authors acknowledged that the small sample size may reduce accuracy. Only the TCR beta chain was sequenced and analyzed. Persistent disease showed preferential use of TRBV28, TRBJ1-2 and TRBJ2-5, whereas newly diagnosed disease favored TRBV20-1 and TRBJ2-1. Lower TCR Shannon entropy and fewer highly expanded clones were observed in persistent Graves' disease patients than in newly diagnosed patients, which suggested clonal expansion. Persistent patients shared more public clonotypes among themselves (over 2,500) than newly diagnosed patients did (over 950). The study examined only peripheral blood because the primary lesion, thyroid tissue, could not be accessed.

The time point label on this specimen signifies: persistent/refractory GD, antithyroid drugs over 5 years with positive TRAb. For both TCR sequencing and RNA sequencing, RNA was extracted from PBMCs in TRIzol. The diagnosis of Graves' disease followed American Thyroid Association guidelines. Patients were recruited from an endocrinology department in Xi'an, China. Each patient gave about 8.1 milliliters of peripheral blood, collected in an EDTA anticoagulant tube. PBMCs were isolated by Ficoll Paque Plus density gradient separation without further T cell sorting. An Agilent 2100 Bioanalyzer and agarose gel were used to assess RNA quality, and a NanoDrop 2000 was used to measure RNA concentration.

Sequencing used peripheral blood mononuclear cells (PBMCs), obtained when the disease was refractory, from a patient treated with antithyroid drugs. This chain joins TRBV6-1 to TRBJ2-2, and possibly TRBD2, on 7 matching bases. This TCR came from a woman in her 40s with Graves disease. Donor details come from another sample of the same person, matched by shared clones. The CDR3 protein: CASSPGAGVGGELFF. The DNA sequence is as follows: TGTGCCAGCAGCCCAGGGGCGGGAGTCGGCGGGGAGCTGTTTTTT.